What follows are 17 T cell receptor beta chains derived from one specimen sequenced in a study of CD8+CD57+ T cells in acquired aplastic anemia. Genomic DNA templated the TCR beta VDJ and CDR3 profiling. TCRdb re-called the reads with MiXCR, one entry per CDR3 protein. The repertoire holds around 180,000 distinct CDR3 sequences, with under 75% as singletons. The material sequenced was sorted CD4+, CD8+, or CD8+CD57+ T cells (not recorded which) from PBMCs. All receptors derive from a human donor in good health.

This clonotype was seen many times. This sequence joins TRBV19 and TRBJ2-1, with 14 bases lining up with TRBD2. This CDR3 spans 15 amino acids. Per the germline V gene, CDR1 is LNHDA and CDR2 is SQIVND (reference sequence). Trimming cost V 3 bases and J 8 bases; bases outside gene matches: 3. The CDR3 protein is CASSMGTSGSYEQFF. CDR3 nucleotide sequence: TGTGCCAGTAGTATGGGGACTAGCGGGAGTTATGAGCAGTTCTTC.

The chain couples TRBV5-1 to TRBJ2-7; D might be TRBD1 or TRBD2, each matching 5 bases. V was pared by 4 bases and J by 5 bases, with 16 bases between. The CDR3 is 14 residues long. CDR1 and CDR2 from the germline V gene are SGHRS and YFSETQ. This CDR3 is CASSGGPGINEQYF. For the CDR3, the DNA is TGCGCCAGCAGCGGGGGACCTGGGATTAACGAGCAGTACTTC.

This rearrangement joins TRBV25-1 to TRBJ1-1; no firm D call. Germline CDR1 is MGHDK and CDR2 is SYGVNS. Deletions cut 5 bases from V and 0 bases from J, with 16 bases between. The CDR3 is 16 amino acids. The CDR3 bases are TGTGCCAGCAGTCCACACCAGACTGTTATGAACACTGAAGCTTTCTTT. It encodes CASSPHQTVMNTEAFF.

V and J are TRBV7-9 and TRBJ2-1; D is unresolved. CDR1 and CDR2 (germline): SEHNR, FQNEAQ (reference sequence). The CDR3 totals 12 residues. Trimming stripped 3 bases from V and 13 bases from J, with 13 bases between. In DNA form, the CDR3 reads TGTGCCAGCAGCTTGGTCGCGCACACTCAGTTCTTC. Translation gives CASSLVAHTQFF.

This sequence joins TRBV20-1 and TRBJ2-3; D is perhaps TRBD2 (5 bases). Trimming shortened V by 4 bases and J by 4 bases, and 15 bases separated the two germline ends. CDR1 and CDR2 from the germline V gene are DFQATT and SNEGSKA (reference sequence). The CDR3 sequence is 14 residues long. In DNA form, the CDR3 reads TGCAGTGCTAAGTCTAGCAGCCTCCCAGATACGCAGTATTTT. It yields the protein CSAKSSSLPDTQYF.

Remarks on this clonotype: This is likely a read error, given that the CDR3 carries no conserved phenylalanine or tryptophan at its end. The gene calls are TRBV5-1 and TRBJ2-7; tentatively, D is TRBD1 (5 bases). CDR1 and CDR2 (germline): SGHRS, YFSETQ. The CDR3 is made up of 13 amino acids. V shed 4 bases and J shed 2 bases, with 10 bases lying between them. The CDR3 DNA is TGCGCCAGCAGCCCGGACACCGCCTACGAGCAGTACTGC. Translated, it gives CASSPDTAYEQYC.

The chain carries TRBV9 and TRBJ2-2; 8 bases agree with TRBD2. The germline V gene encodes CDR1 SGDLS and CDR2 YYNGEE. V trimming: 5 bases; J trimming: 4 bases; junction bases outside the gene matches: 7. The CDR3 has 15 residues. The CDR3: CASRGERGSTGELFF. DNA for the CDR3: TGTGCCAGCAGGGGAGAGCGGGGGAGCACCGGGGAGCTGTTTTTT. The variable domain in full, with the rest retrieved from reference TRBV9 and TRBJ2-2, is DSGVTQTPKHLITATGQRVTLRCSPRSGDLSVYWYQQSLDQGLQFLIQYYNGEERAKGNILERFSAQQFPDLHSELNLSSLELGDSALYFCASRGERGSTGELFFGEGSRLTVL.

The CDR3 is CATLLGWGLDGYEQYF. CDR3 sequence (DNA): TGTGCCACTTTGCTCGGGTGGGGACTAGACGGGTACGAGCAGTACTTC. The rearrangement links TRBV2 to TRBJ2-7, with 8 nucleotides matching TRBD2. After removal of 10 bases from V and 4 bases from J, the junction contained 18 bases not matched to a gene. Germline V gene sequence: CDR1 SNHLY, CDR2 FYNNEI. CDR3 length: 16 residues.

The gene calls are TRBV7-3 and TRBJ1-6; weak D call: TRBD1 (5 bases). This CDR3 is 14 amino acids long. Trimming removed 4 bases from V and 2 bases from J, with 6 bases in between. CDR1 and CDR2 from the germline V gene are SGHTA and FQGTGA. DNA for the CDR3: TGTGCCAGCAGCTCGGGGGCCTATAATTCACCCCTCCACTTT. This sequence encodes CASSSGAYNSPLHF.

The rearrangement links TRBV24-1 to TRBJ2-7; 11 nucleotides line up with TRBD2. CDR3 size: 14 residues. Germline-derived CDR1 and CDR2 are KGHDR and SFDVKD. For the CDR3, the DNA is TGTGCCAGCAGTGGGACTAGCGGCGCCTACGAGCAGTACGTC. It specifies CASSGTSGAYEQYV.

The CDR3 sequence is CSARGQGVWDWDYEQYF. The CDR3 DNA reads as TGCAGTGCTAGAGGCCAGGGAGTTTGGGACTGGGACTACGAGCAGTACTTC. The chain joins TRBV20-1 to TRBJ2-7, with a weak D call TRBD2 (6 bases). The CDR3 runs 17 residues. Trimming removed 1 base from V and 3 bases from J, with 22 bases in between. Germline lookup yields CDR1 DFQATT and CDR2 SNEGSKA (reference sequence).

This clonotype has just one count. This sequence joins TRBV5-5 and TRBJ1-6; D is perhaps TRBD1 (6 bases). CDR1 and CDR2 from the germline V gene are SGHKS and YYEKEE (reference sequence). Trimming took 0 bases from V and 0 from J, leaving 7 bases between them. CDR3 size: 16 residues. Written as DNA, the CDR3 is TGTGCCAGCAGCTTGGAGGACAGCTCCTATAATTCACCCCTCCACTTT. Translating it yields CASSLEDSSYNSPLHF.

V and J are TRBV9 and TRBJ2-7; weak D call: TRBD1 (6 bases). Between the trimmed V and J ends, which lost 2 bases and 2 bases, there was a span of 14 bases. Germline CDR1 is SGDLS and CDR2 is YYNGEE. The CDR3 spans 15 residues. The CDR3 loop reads CASSVGVQGTYEQYF. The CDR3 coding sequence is TGTGCCAGCAGCGTGGGCGTACAGGGAACCTACGAGCAGTACTTC.

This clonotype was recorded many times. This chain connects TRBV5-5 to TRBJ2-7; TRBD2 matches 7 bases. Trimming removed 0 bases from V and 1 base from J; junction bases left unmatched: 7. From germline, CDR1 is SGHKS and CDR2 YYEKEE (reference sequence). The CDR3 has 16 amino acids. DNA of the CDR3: TGTGCCAGCAGCTTGGAGGAGCGGGGACGATCCTACGAGCAGTACTTC. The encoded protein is CASSLEERGRSYEQYF.

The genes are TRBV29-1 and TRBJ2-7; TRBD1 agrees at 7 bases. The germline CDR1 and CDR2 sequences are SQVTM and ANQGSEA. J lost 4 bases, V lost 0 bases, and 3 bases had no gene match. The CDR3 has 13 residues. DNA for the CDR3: TGCAGCGTTGAAGAGGGGACAGATTACGAGCAGTACTTC. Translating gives CSVEEGTDYEQYF.

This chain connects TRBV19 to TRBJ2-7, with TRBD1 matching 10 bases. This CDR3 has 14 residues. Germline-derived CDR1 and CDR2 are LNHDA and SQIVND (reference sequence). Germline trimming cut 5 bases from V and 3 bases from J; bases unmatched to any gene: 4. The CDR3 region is CASSSGQGIYEQYF. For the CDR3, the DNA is TGTGCCAGTAGTTCGGGACAGGGGATCTACGAGCAGTACTTC.

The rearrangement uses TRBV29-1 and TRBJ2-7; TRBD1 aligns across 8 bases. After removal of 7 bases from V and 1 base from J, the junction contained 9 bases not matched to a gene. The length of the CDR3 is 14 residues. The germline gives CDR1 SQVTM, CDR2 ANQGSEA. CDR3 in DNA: TGCAGCGGCAGGGACAGGTGGGAATCCTACGAGCAGTACTTC. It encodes CSGRDRWESYEQYF.